These 16 T cell receptor beta chains were all obtained from the same sample, sequenced in a study of T cell changes during pregnancy in multiple sclerosis. The protocol was immunoSEQ multiplex PCR, while the TCRdb copy is restricted to in-frame clones and leaves out a portion. Here the sample spans 40,000 or so clones, approximately 91% being singletons. The sequencing used CD4+ T cells from peripheral blood mononuclear cells, collected after pregnancy. The source is a female donor in good health, enrolled as a control in a pregnancy study.

The chain carries TRBV2 and TRBJ1-4; 8 nucleotides match TRBD1. CDR1 SNHLY and CDR2 FYNNEI come from the germline V gene. The junction had 11 bases not matched to a gene; V was cut back by 7 bases and J by 7 bases. The CDR3 is 15 amino acids. The CDR3 here is CASNPRAGGSEKLFF. CDR3 nucleotide sequence: TGTGCCAGCAACCCCCGGGCAGGGGGCAGTGAAAAACTGTTTTTT. The variable domain in full, with the rest retrieved from reference TRBV2 and TRBJ1-4, is EPEVTQTPSHQVTQMGQEVILRCVPISNHLYFYWYRQILGQKVEFLVSFYNNEISEKSEIFDDQFSVERPDGSNFTLKIRSTKLEDSAMYFCASNPRAGGSEKLFFGSGTQLSVL.

The V and J genes are TRBV7-2 and TRBJ2-7; D might be TRBD1 (7 bases). The CDR3 has 14 residues. Per the germline V gene, CDR1 is SGHTA and CDR2 is FQGNSA. V was pared by 6 bases and J by 0 bases, with 12 bases between. DNA of the CDR3: TGTGCCAGCAGGCGGGACAGCCTCTCCTACGAGCAGTACTTC. This sequence encodes CASRRDSLSYEQYF.

The table lists this clone with a count of one. The V gene is TRBV7-8, the J gene TRBJ2-1; unclear D gene. V was clipped by 5 bases and J by 0 bases, with 11 bases between them. The germline V gene has CDR1 SGHVS and CDR2 FQNEAQ. The CDR3 runs 15 residues. Here the CDR3 reads CASSKDRSSYNEQFF. In nucleotides, the CDR3 is TGTGCCAGCAGCAAAGACCGGAGCTCCTACAATGAGCAGTTCTTC.

CDR3 loop: CASSRWGWAGQETQYF. CDR3 nucleotides: TGTGCCAGCAGCCGGTGGGGTTGGGCGGGACAAGAGACCCAGTACTTC. The rearrangement uses TRBV13 and TRBJ2-5; tentative D call: TRBD2 (6 bases). V dropped 5 bases and J dropped 2 bases, with 18 bases sitting between them. This CDR3 is 16 amino acids long. In germline, CDR1 is PRHDT, CDR2 FYEKMQ (reference sequence).

J is TRBJ1-2 and V is TRBV6-1; a weak D match, TRBD1 (6 bases). CDR3 length equals 13 residues. V was shortened by 4 bases and J by 7 bases, with 13 bases between the two germline ends. The germline V gene has CDR1 MNHNS and CDR2 SASEGT. The CDR3 bases are TGTGCCAGCAGTGTTGACCCCAGGGGTGGCTACACCTTC. Its translation is CASSVDPRGGYTF.

The CDR3 region has the DNA TGTGCCAGTAGAGTTAGCGGGACAGGGGGCGAGACCCAGTACTTC. Its translation: CASRVSGTGGETQYF. The V gene is TRBV19, the J gene TRBJ2-5, with TRBD1 matching over 12 bases. The V and J ends lost 6 bases and 5 bases, in that order; junction bases with no gene match: 7. This CDR3 has 15 amino acids. Germline V CDR1 and CDR2: LNHDA, SQIVND (reference sequence).

The chain carries TRBV11-3 and TRBJ2-7, with TRBD1 identical over 8 bases. The germline V gene encodes CDR1 SGHNT and CDR2 YENEEA. There are 13 residues in the CDR3. V dropped 6 bases and J dropped 3; count of bases not matched to a gene: 4. The DNA of the CDR3 is TGTGCCAGCAGTGAAACAGGGGGCTACGAGCAGTACTTC. Amino acid sequence: CASSETGGYEQYF.

The genes are TRBV25-1 and TRBJ2-6; D call uncertain. Germline V CDR1 and CDR2: MGHDK, SYGVNS. The CDR3 has 13 amino acids. Trimming took 9 bases from V and 0 from J, leaving 6 bases between them. CDR3 region: CASEHSGANVLTF. The CDR3, as DNA: TGTGCCAGTGAGCACTCTGGGGCCAACGTCCTGACTTTC.

This chain connects TRBV18 to TRBJ2-3; maybe TRBD1 (6 bases). This CDR3 has 15 amino acids. Trimming shortened V by 3 bases and J by 7 bases, and 17 bases separated the two germline ends. The germline gives CDR1 KGHSH, CDR2 LQKENI. The CDR3 is CASSPVGTTHNTQYF. In DNA, the CDR3 is TGTGCCAGCTCACCGGTCGGGACAACCCACAATACGCAGTATTTT. The full variable domain, in which reference TRBV18 and TRBJ2-3 provide the parts outside the CDR3, is NAGVMQNPRHLVRRRGQEARLRCSPMKGHSHVYWYRQLPEEGLKFMVYLQKENIIDESGMPKERFSAEFPKEGPSILRIQQVVRGDSAAYFCASSPVGTTHNTQYFGPGTRLTVL.

V and J are TRBV30 and TRBJ1-6, with D possibly being TRBD1 (6 bases). Germline CDR1 and CDR2: GTSNPN and SVGIG (reference sequence). The CDR3 contains 11 residues. Trimming shortened V by 8 bases and J by 7 bases, and 9 bases separated the two germline ends. The CDR3 region is CAVRGNSPLHF. The CDR3 DNA is TGTGCCGTAAGGGGGAATTCACCCCTCCACTTT.

The chain joins TRBV30 to TRBJ1-1; D is unresolved. With 0 bases removed from V and 4 bases from J, the gap between germline ends came to 9 bases. Germline-derived CDR1 and CDR2 are GTSNPN and SVGIG (reference sequence). CDR3 length equals 13 residues. The CDR3 nucleotides are TGTGCCTGGAGTGTACTCAACCCCACTGAAGCTTTCTTT. Residues: CAWSVLNPTEAFF.

The V call is TRBV10-1, the J call TRBJ2-3, with 7 nucleotides matching TRBD1. The CDR3 totals 14 residues. V shed 3 bases and J 2 bases; nucleotides not matched to a gene: 2. Germline V gene data show CDR1 as WNHNN and CDR2 as SYGVQD (reference sequence). CDR3 sequence (DNA): TGCGCCAGCAGTGACAGGGGGTACACAGATACGCAGTATTTT. This gives the protein CASSDRGYTDTQYF.

The V gene is TRBV5-4, the J gene TRBJ2-1; 8 positions match TRBD2. The CDR3 is 15 residues long. Germline V gene lookup returns CDR1 SGHNT and CDR2 YYREEE (reference sequence). V was pared by 5 bases and J by 7 bases, with 11 bases of the junction left unmatched. CDR3 loop: CASSPSGSPGNEQFF. The CDR3 DNA follows: TGTGCCAGCAGTCCGAGCGGGAGCCCAGGGAATGAGCAGTTCTTC.

The chain couples TRBV7-9 to TRBJ1-3; D might be TRBD1 (5 bases). The CDR3 is made up of 15 amino acids. V gave up 0 bases and J gave up 3 bases, with 9 bases separating them. Germline CDR1 is SEHNR and CDR2 is FQNEAQ (reference sequence). This CDR3 is CASSLAAGHGNTIYF. Here the CDR3 DNA reads TGTGCCAGCAGCTTAGCAGCGGGGCATGGAAACACCATATATTTT.

This chain connects TRBV19 to TRBJ2-3; 8 bases are shared with TRBD2. Trimming cost V 3 bases and J 3 bases; bases outside gene matches: 11. The CDR3 is 17 amino acids. Looked up from germline, CDR1 is LNHDA and CDR2 is SQIVND (reference sequence). CDR3 nucleotide sequence: TGTGCCAGTAGTATCATACTCCGGGGGGGCCTAACAGATACGCAGTATTTT. It specifies CASSIILRGGLTDTQYF.

The rearrangement joins TRBV6-5 to TRBJ2-7; 7 nucleotides align to TRBD1. Unmatched junction bases numbered 2, after V lost 2 bases and J lost 1 base. CDR1 and CDR2 (germline): MNHEY, SVGAGI. The CDR3 length is 14 residues. The CDR3 DNA sequence: TGTGCCAGCAGTTACAGGGGGCAATCCTACGAGCAGTACTTC. This sequence encodes CASSYRGQSYEQYF.